Presented here are 22 T cell receptor beta chains from one specimen sequenced in a study of blood T cells in healthy people across ages. Together with a sample-barcoded 5' primer, a J-beta primer mix was included in a second PCR lasting roughly 6 to 12 cycles. Using its own MiXCR run on the 5' RACE reads, TCRdb lists one record per CDR3 protein. The sample lists over 950,000 distinct CDR3 sequences, around two fifths occurring once. Sample: blood. Source of these receptors: a man younger than 30 in good health.

This clonotype was observed a few times. V gene TRBV9 combines with J gene TRBJ2-3, with 7 bases matching TRBD1. The germline CDR1 and CDR2 sequences are SGDLS and YYNGEE. V dropped 0 bases and J dropped 6; count of bases not matched to a gene: 7. This CDR3 spans 15 amino acids. The CDR3 spells CASSVDGTARDTQYF. CDR3 sequence (DNA): TGTGCCAGCAGCGTAGACGGGACAGCGAGGGATACGCAGTATTTT.

V is TRBV4-1 and J is TRBJ1-2; D is ambiguous. Trimming took 4 bases from V and 4 from J, leaving 19 bases between them. Germline CDR1 reads MGHRA; CDR2 reads YSYEKL. This CDR3 is 16 amino acids long. This CDR3 is CASSREDGVESYGYTF. The CDR3 bases are TGCGCCAGCAGCCGAGAGGATGGGGTTGAGAGCTATGGCTACACCTTC.

The rearrangement uses TRBV6-2 or TRBV6-3 and TRBJ2-1; weak D call: TRBD2 (7 bases). V was shortened by 10 bases and J by 1 base, with 20 bases between the two germline ends. Germline loops: CDR1 MNHEY, CDR2 SVGEGT. The CDR3 sequence is 16 residues long. CDR3 in DNA: TGTGCCACCAACCCCCGGGGGGCAATGTCCTACAATGAGCAGTTCTTC. This codes for CATNPRGAMSYNEQFF.

The chain links TRBV20-1 to TRBJ2-1, with 8 bases that match TRBD1. The CDR3 is 18 residues long. With 6 bases clipped from V and 1 base from J, the junction kept 17 bases outside the gene matches. CDR1 DFQATT and CDR2 SNEGSKA come from the germline V gene (reference sequence). This CDR3 reads CSAHIRAGGTLSYNEQFF. CDR3 bases: TGCAGTGCGCACATCAGGGCAGGGGGCACACTTTCCTACAATGAGCAGTTCTTC.

The chain couples TRBV4-2 to TRBJ2-3, with D tentatively TRBD2 (6 bases). V was pared by 1 base and J by 0 bases, with 14 bases between. This CDR3 is 17 amino acids long. Germline-derived CDR1 and CDR2 are LGHNA and YNFKEQ. This CDR3 reads CASSQGLTGVSTDTQYF. The CDR3 DNA follows: TGTGCCAGCAGCCAAGGGCTAACGGGGGTGAGCACAGATACGCAGTATTTT.

This clonotype was seen a few times. The chain has TRBV6-5 and TRBJ1-2; 7 nucleotides align to TRBD1. Trimming cost V 4 bases and J 6 bases; bases outside gene matches: 23. Looked up from germline, CDR1 is MNHEY and CDR2 is SVGAGI. The CDR3 runs to 19 residues. CDR3 DNA sequence: TGTGCCAGCAGTTCCCTCACGGCCGACGACAGGGATGTTTGCGATGGCTACACCTTC. Its translation: CASSSLTADDRDVCDGYTF.

This clonotype was seen a handful of times. One end of the junction varies from germline; a read error may be responsible. The chain's CDR3 is CTSSSSRGSKNIQYF. CDR3 nucleotide sequence: TGCACCAGCAGTAGCTCCCGGGGTTCCAAAAACATTCAGTACTTC. V and J are TRBV10-2 and TRBJ2-4; perhaps TRBD2 as D (5 bases). The CDR3 extends over 15 amino acids. Germline CDR1 and CDR2: WSHSY and SAAADI.

CDR3 DNA: TGTGCCAGCAGTTTAATGACAGACTCAGACGAGCAGTACTTC. It translates to CASSLMTDSDEQYF. The J gene is TRBJ2-7, the V gene TRBV12-3 or TRBV12-4; weak D call: TRBD1 (5 bases). V was cut by 2 bases and J by 5 bases, with 13 bases left in between. This CDR3 has 14 residues.

This clonotype appeared once. The chain has TRBV20-1 and TRBJ2-7; D is perhaps TRBD1 (5 bases). Germline V gene data show CDR1 as DFQATT and CDR2 as SNEGSKA (reference sequence). The CDR3 sequence is 12 residues long. V dropped 1 base and J dropped 6 bases, with 10 bases sitting between them. CDR3 in amino acids: CSARVTGREQYF. CDR3 DNA sequence: TGCAGTGCTAGAGTCACAGGTCGCGAGCAGTACTTC.

The chain links TRBV12-3 or TRBV12-4 to TRBJ1-2, with 7 bases lining up with TRBD1. The CDR3 runs to 16 residues. After removal of 2 bases from V and 3 bases from J, the junction contained 9 bases not matched to a gene. CDR3 sequence: CASSLPLTGAHYGYTF. The CDR3 bases are TGTGCCAGCAGTTTACCCCTCACAGGGGCCCACTATGGCTACACCTTC.

A single count supports this clonotype. This chain connects TRBV6-5 to TRBJ2-5; tentative D call: TRBD2 (5 bases). The CDR3 loop spans 13 amino acids. Germline V lookup: CDR1 MNHEY, CDR2 SVGAGI. Trimming stripped 6 bases from V and 2 bases from J, with 10 bases between. The CDR3 DNA follows: TGTGCCAGCAGGGGCGGGTCGCAAGAGACCCAGTACTTC. It encodes CASRGGSQETQYF.

The chain carries TRBV24-1 and TRBJ1-2; D gene ambiguous. This CDR3 has 17 residues. The germline V gene encodes CDR1 KGHDR and CDR2 SFDVKD. The V end lost 2 bases, the J end lost 1 base, and 16 bases lay between the germline ends. This chain's CDR3 is CATSDSKFTLFNYGYTF. CDR3 nucleotides: TGTGCCACCAGTGATTCAAAATTTACTTTGTTTAACTATGGCTACACCTTC.

This clonotype appeared many times. The rearrangement uses TRBV2 and TRBJ2-3; D unclear. The ends were cut back, 3 bases at V and 3 bases at J, with 4 bases in the middle. The germline gives CDR1 SNHLY, CDR2 FYNNEI. This CDR3 spans 12 amino acids. Here the CDR3 reads CASSDQTDTQYF. Here the CDR3 DNA reads TGTGCCAGCAGTGACCAGACAGATACGCAGTATTTT.

This clonotype was counted only a few times. The V and J genes are TRBV6-2 or TRBV6-3 and TRBJ2-1, with 10 bases that match TRBD1. Germline CDR1 reads MNHEY; CDR2 reads SVGEGT. The CDR3 is 15 residues long. V shed 4 bases, J shed 6 bases, and the junction held 6 bases outside the gene matches. CDR3 amino acids: CASSFDRGLSNEQFF. The CDR3 DNA reads TGTGCCAGCAGTTTTGACAGGGGGCTCAGCAATGAGCAGTTCTTC.

This clonotype showed up just a few times. J is TRBJ2-3 and V is TRBV27, with 9 bases fitting TRBD2. The CDR3 length is 17 residues. V was clipped by 4 bases and J by 0 bases; unmatched bases: 8. The germline gives CDR1 MNHEY, CDR2 SMNVEV (reference sequence). DNA for the CDR3: TGTGCCAGCAGTTCGCTGAGTAGCGGGGGAAGCACAGATACGCAGTATTTT. Its protein is CASSSLSSGGSTDTQYF.

The DNA of the CDR3 is TGTGCCAGCAGCCAAGCGGGACTCCTAGTAAATGAAAAACTGTTTTTT. As protein: CASSQAGLLVNEKLFF. The J gene is TRBJ1-4, the V gene TRBV3-1; possible D gene TRBD1, 5 bases. CDR3 length: 16 amino acids. V gave up 1 base and J gave up 5 bases, with 14 bases separating them. Looked up from germline, CDR1 is LGHDT and CDR2 is YNNKEL (reference sequence). Drawing the rest from reference TRBV3-1 and TRBJ1-4, the complete variable domain is DTAVSQTPKYLVTQMGNDKSIKCEQNLGHDTMYWYKQDSKKFLKIMFSYNNKELIINETVPNRFSPKSPDKAHLNLHINSLELGDSAVYFCASSQAGLLVNEKLFFGSGTQLSVL.

The rearrangement uses TRBV20-1 and TRBJ2-5, with TRBD2 identical over 10 bases. This CDR3 contains 13 residues. The trim removed 6 bases at V and 11 bases at J, leaving 12 bases unmatched. Germline V gene sequence: CDR1 DFQATT, CDR2 SNEGSKA (reference sequence). In DNA form, the CDR3 reads TGCAGTGCCTATGGGACTAGCGAAAATGAGCAGTACTTC. This sequence encodes CSAYGTSENEQYF.

This clonotype has a handful of counts. The chain has TRBV4-2 and TRBJ2-3; D remains ambiguous. CDR3 length equals 15 residues. The V and J ends lost 2 bases and 4 bases respectively, with 13 bases between them. Germline V CDR1 and CDR2: LGHNA, YNFKEQ. This chain's CDR3 is CASSQPGYGSDTQYF. CDR3 in DNA: TGTGCCAGCAGCCAACCGGGCTACGGATCAGATACGCAGTATTTT.

This clonotype appeared a few times. The genes are TRBV12-3 or TRBV12-4 and TRBJ1-2, with TRBD1 matching 10 bases. The CDR3 is 14 residues long. After removal of 6 bases from V and 4 bases from J, the junction contained 5 bases not matched to a gene. The CDR3 coding sequence is TGTGCCAGCAGAGGGACAGGGGAAGGCTATGGCTACACCTTC. This encodes CASRGTGEGYGYTF.

The CDR3 region is CASSHTGSGGAEAFF. The DNA for the CDR3 is TGTGCCAGCAGCCATACCGGCTCCGGGGGGGCTGAAGCTTTCTTT. The chain combines TRBV3-1 with TRBJ1-1; perhaps TRBD1 as D (5 bases). With 3 bases removed from V and 6 bases from J, the gap between germline ends came to 17 bases. The germline gives CDR1 LGHDT, CDR2 YNNKEL (reference sequence). CDR3 length: 15 amino acids.

The chain carries TRBV7-2 and TRBJ2-1, with a possible D match to TRBD2 (6 bases). Germline V lookup: CDR1 SGHTA, CDR2 FQGNSA. This CDR3 contains 17 residues. Trimming stripped 1 base from V and 0 bases from J, with 13 bases between. CDR3 nucleotides: TGTGCCAGCAGCTTAGAGGCAGGGAGGTTCTCCTACAATGAGCAGTTCTTC. This codes for CASSLEAGRFSYNEQFF.

The chain links TRBV12-3 or TRBV12-4 to TRBJ2-3; D is possibly TRBD2 (6 bases). The CDR3 totals 13 residues. Trimming left V 5 bases short and J 5 bases short, with 11 bases between. CDR3 amino acids: CASSPMGGDTQYF. CDR3 sequence (DNA): TGTGCCAGCAGTCCGATGGGGGGAGATACGCAGTATTTT.